Listed below are T cell receptor beta chains from one sample, sequenced in a study of blood T cell repertoires in COVID-19. The table came from immunoSEQ multiplex PCR; TCRdb's copy has only in-frame clones and leaves some out. The sample holds 80,000 to 90,000 clones; around nine tenths are singletons and the top ten take over 5%. Sequenced sample: peripheral blood. These receptors all stem from a man between 40 and 49 years old with acute or convalescent COVID-19. CDR3s include the opening cysteine and the closing phenylalanine or tryptophan. The D gene is left open where the match is weak. Clone size is not always given. Where it is, it says once, few, many or a class for expanded clones.

j_call v_call d_call clone_size cdr3_nt cdr3_aa
TRBJ1-1 TRBV7-2 - - TGTGCCAGCAGCTTACATGGAGGGTCCAACACTGAAGCTTTCTTT CASSLHGGSNTEAFF
TRBJ2-1 TRBV29-1 TRBD1 - TGCAGTGTCGGACAGGCCCCGATCTCCTACAATGAGCAGTTCTTC CSVGQAPISYNEQFF
TRBJ2-7 TRBV5-6 TRBD2 - TGTGCCAGCAGCTTGGTGCTAGCGGGAAAATACGAGCAGTACTTC CASSLVLAGKYEQYF
TRBJ1-1 TRBV6-6 - - TGTGCCAGCAGGAAATGGGCGAACACTGAAGCTTTCTTT CASRKWANTEAFF
TRBJ1-2 TRBV7-2 TRBD1 - TGTGCCAGCAGCTTAGGACAGGGACGGGCCTATGGCTACACCTTC CASSLGQGRAYGYTF
TRBJ1-1 TRBV19 - - TGTGCCAGTAGTATAGGAGCTACAGGGATCAGCACTGAAGCTTTCTTT CASSIGATGISTEAFF
TRBJ2-1 TRBV5-1 TRBD1 - TGCGCCAGCAGCTTGGACGGCAGGGGGTCCTACAATGAGCAGTTCTTC CASSLDGRGSYNEQFF
TRBJ1-3 TRBV10-1 - - TGCGCCAGCAGTGACGGGCAGGGCCCCAACTCTGGAAACACCATATATTTT CASSDGQGPNSGNTIYF
TRBJ2-3 TRBV6-5 - - TGTGCCAGCAGCCCGGCAGGAAGCTCGACAGATACGCAGTATTTT CASSPAGSSTDTQYF
TRBJ2-3 TRBV2 TRBD2 - TGTGCCAGCCGGGCTGGCGGGAGTTTTGGGTTTCGTACAGATACGCAGTATTTT CASRAGGSFGFRTDTQYF
TRBJ2-2 TRBV4-3 - once TGCGCCAGCAGCCAAGTGAGGGGACTTGGGGAGCTGTTTTTT CASSQVRGLGELFF
TRBJ2-7 TRBV3-1/TRBV3-2 TRBD2 - TGTGCCAGCAGCCCAGGACTAGCGGCTTCGGGGGAGCAGTACTTC CASSPGLAASGEQYF
TRBJ2-1 TRBV6-2/TRBV6-3 - - TGTGCCAGCAGTTTGAGCTCCTACAATGAGCAGTTCTTC CASSLSSYNEQFF
TRBJ1-6 TRBV3-1/TRBV3-2 TRBD1 once TGTGCCAGCAGCCAACGTACAGGGGTTTATAATTCACCCCTCCACTTT CASSQRTGVYNSPLHF
TRBJ1-5 TRBV21-1 - - TGTGCCAGCAGCAAAAAAGGAAGGGAGATATATAGCAATCAGCCCCAGCATTTT CASSKKGREIYSNQPQHF
TRBJ2-7 TRBV6-5 - - TGTGCCAGCCAGCGGCAACAATCCTACGAGCAGTACTTC CASQRQQSYEQYF
TRBJ2-6 TRBV9 - - TGTGCCAGCAGCAACGCAGGGTCCTCTGGGGCCAACGTCCTGACTTTC CASSNAGSSGANVLTF
TRBJ1-5 TRBV10-3 - - TGTGCCATCAGTGAAGGGCAGGGAGGTCAGCCCCAGCATTTT CAISEGQGGQPQHF
TRBJ1-6 TRBV27 - - TGTGCCAGCAGTTTCGGGGAGAGGAGGCCCCTCCACTTT CASSFGERRPLHF
TRBJ1-4 TRBV3-1/TRBV3-2 - few TGTGCCAGCAGCCAAGGGAGTGGCAGCCCTAATGAAAAACTGTTTTTT CASSQGSGSPNEKLFF
TRBJ1-2 TRBV19 TRBD1 - TGTGCCAGTAGTATAGAACAGGGGACCTATGGCTACACCTTC CASSIEQGTYGYTF
TRBJ2-6 TRBV9 - - TGTGCCAGCAGCCATCCCAAGGGGGGGCGTGAGGCCAACGTCCTGACTTTC CASSHPKGGREANVLTF
TRBJ2-7 TRBV7-2 TRBD2 - TGTGCCAGCAGCTCCACCGGGACTACCTACGAGCAGTACTTC CASSSTGTTYEQYF
TRBJ1-4 TRBV18 - - TGTGCCAGCTCACCAAGACAAACTAATGAAAAACTGTTTTTT CASSPRQTNEKLFF
TRBJ2-5 TRBV12-3/TRBV12-4 - - TGTGCCAGCAGTTTTGATCGGGAGACCCAGTACTTC CASSFDRETQYF
TRBJ1-1 TRBV12-2 - - TGTGCAAGTCGCTGGGTCGGGTCCCCCACTGAAGCTTTCTTT CASRWVGSPTEAFF
TRBJ1-2 TRBV7-2 - - TGTGCCAGCAGCTCCGGGGAGGGTACTCGATATGGCTACACCTTC CASSSGEGTRYGYTF
TRBJ2-3 TRBV18 TRBD1 - TGTGCCAGCTCACCAGGGGACAGGGAGTTTGGTACGCAGTATTTT CASSPGDREFGTQYF
TRBJ2-5 TRBV3-1/TRBV3-2 - - TGTGCCAGCAGCCAACTCGGATCGCGGGAGACCCAGTACTTC CASSQLGSRETQYF
TRBJ1-4 TRBV30 - - TGTGCCTGGAGCCGCCAGGGGACCAGTAATGAAAAACTGTTTTTT CAWSRQGTSNEKLFF
TRBJ2-1 TRBV5-4 - - TGTGCCAGCAGCTCGGACTGGTTCAATGAGCAGTTCTTC CASSSDWFNEQFF
TRBJ2-7 TRBV5-6 - - TGTGCCAGCAGCTTGCGGGGCTACGAGCAGTACTTC CASSLRGYEQYF
TRBJ2-7 TRBV15 - - TGTGCCACCAGCAGAGGGGCCTCCTACGAGCAGTACTTC CATSRGASYEQYF
TRBJ2-3 TRBV7-7 TRBD2 - TGTGCCAGCAGCGGGGGACTAGCGGGAGAGGATACGCAGTATTTT CASSGGLAGEDTQYF
TRBJ1-1 TRBV20-1 - - TGCAGTGCTAGTATCGGCGGGAACACTGAAGCTTTCTTT CSASIGGNTEAFF
TRBJ2-5 TRBV6-6 TRBD1 - TGTGCCAGCAGCCGACAGGGGGCTGGGGAGACCCAGTACTTC CASSRQGAGETQYF